The next 21 T cell receptor beta chains were all read from a single sample in a study of vaccination and CD4 T cells after COVID-19. These receptors' targets are unknown. Noted treatment: approximately 11-day PBMC culture with coronavirus spike peptide pools or control peptides (ViraFEST assay). The Oncomine TCR Beta short-read assay was applied to DNA of cultured CD4+ T cells. TCRdb called the PCR reads again in MiXCR, with one record for every CDR3 protein. This table holds some 7,000 distinct CDR3 sequences, around four fifths found once. The sample was CD4+ T cells from blood, cultured in vitro. Receptors were obtained from a human donor who had recovered from COVID-19.

The rearrangement uses TRBV7-2 and TRBJ1-5; 7 nucleotides align to TRBD1. CDR1 and CDR2 (germline): SGHTA, FQGNSA. This CDR3 is 16 amino acids long. The V and J ends lost 0 bases and 1 base, in that order; junction bases with no gene match: 3. The CDR3 bases are TGTGCCAGCAGCTTAGCGGCAGGGGGGAGCAATCAGCCCCAGCATTTT. This translates into CASSLAAGGSNQPQHF.

V usage is TRBV27 and J usage is TRBJ1-6, with 7 bases lining up with TRBD1. CDR1 is MNHEY and CDR2 is SMNVEV in the germline V gene (reference sequence). Unmatched junction bases numbered 18, after V lost 6 bases and J lost 7 bases. The CDR3 loop spans 18 amino acids. The CDR3 is CASSHIMGQPGGNSPLHF. CDR3 nucleotides: TGTGCCAGCAGCCATATCATGGGACAGCCAGGGGGAAATTCACCCCTCCACTTT.

The CDR3 protein is CASSQRGGTSGNQETQYF. CDR3 in DNA: TGTGCCAGCAGCCAAAGGGGGGGGACTAGCGGAAACCAAGAGACCCAGTACTTC. The J gene is TRBJ2-5, the V gene TRBV4-2, with 11 bases fitting TRBD2. The germline V gene has CDR1 LGHNA and CDR2 YNFKEQ. The CDR3 contains 18 residues. The junction had 8 bases not matched to a gene; V was cut back by 2 bases and J by 0 bases.

This sequence joins TRBV7-6 and TRBJ2-2; 7 nucleotides agree with TRBD2. The CDR3 has 15 amino acids. V shed 0 bases and J 6 bases; nucleotides not matched to a gene: 4. Per the germline V gene, CDR1 is SGHVS and CDR2 is FNYEAQ. In DNA form, the CDR3 reads TGTGCCAGCAGCTTAGCGGGAGGGCCTGCCGGGGAGCTGTTTTTT. It encodes CASSLAGGPAGELFF.

The rearrangement links TRBV20-1 to TRBJ2-3; D call uncertain. The CDR3 totals 12 residues. V was pared by 1 base and J by 4 bases, with 6 bases between. Germline values: CDR1 DFQATT, CDR2 SNEGSKA (reference sequence). CDR3: CSARVSADTQYF. The CDR3 DNA follows: TGCAGTGCTAGAGTGAGTGCAGATACGCAGTATTTT.

The chain recombines TRBV12-3 or TRBV12-4 with TRBJ2-5; no definite D call. The CDR3 sequence is 14 residues long. Trimming pared 3 bases from V and 5 bases from J, leaving 13 bases between. The DNA of the CDR3 is TGTGCCAGCAGTTTTATTTCGGTAACGGAGACCCAGTACTTC. Its translation is CASSFISVTETQYF.

This clonotype was picked up a small number of times. V is TRBV15 and J is TRBJ1-2; D ambiguous. Germline V gene sequence: CDR1 LNHNV, CDR2 YYDKDF (reference sequence). The CDR3 extends over 15 amino acids. Trimming removed 0 bases from V and 0 bases from J, with 8 bases in between. The CDR3 sequence: CATSRDLTSNYGYTF. The CDR3 region has the DNA TGTGCCACCAGCAGAGATCTTACTTCTAACTATGGCTACACCTTC.

This clonotype is judged large. This rearrangement joins TRBV6-2 or TRBV6-3 to TRBJ1-1; TRBD1 matches 7 bases. Trimming at V came to 5 bases and at J to 8 bases, leaving 8 bases not matched to a gene. Per the germline V gene, CDR1 is MNHEY and CDR2 is SVGEGT. CDR3 length equals 13 residues. The CDR3 loop reads CASSRLTGREAFF. CDR3 sequence (DNA): TGTGCCAGCAGTCGCCTGACAGGGCGCGAAGCTTTCTTT.

This chain connects TRBV19 to TRBJ1-5, with TRBD1 as a possible D gene (5 bases). The CDR3 covers 15 residues. Germline V gene data show CDR1 as LNHDA and CDR2 as SQIVND (reference sequence). V gave up 3 bases and J gave up 1 base, with 10 bases separating them. The DNA for the CDR3 is TGTGCCAGTAGTATCAGGGAAGGGAGCAATCAGCCCCAGCATTTT. Encoded protein: CASSIREGSNQPQHF.

This CDR3 reads CASSRAYNEQFF. The CDR3 DNA sequence: TGTGCCAGCTCACGTGCCTACAATGAGCAGTTCTTC. The chain recombines TRBV18 with TRBJ2-1; D unclear. The CDR3 is made up of 12 amino acids. Germline V gene lookup returns CDR1 KGHSH and CDR2 LQKENI. V gave up 4 bases and J gave up 2 bases, with 3 bases separating them. Together with reference TRBV18 and TRBJ2-1, the CDR3 gives the full variable domain: NAGVMQNPRHLVRRRGQEARLRCSPMKGHSHVYWYRQLPEEGLKFMVYLQKENIIDESGMPKERFSAEFPKEGPSILRIQQVVRGDSAAYFCASSRAYNEQFFGPGTRLTVL.

This clonotype was found a few times. V usage is TRBV7-2 and J usage is TRBJ1-1; 7 bases agree with TRBD1. The V segment lost 4 bases and the J segment 6 bases; nucleotides outside the gene matches: 11. The CDR3 extends over 15 amino acids. The germline gives CDR1 SGHTA, CDR2 FQGNSA. The CDR3 DNA is TGTGCCAGCAGCTCGGGACAGCTGGGAATGGCTGAAGCTTTCTTT. The encoded protein is CASSSGQLGMAEAFF.

The rearrangement joins TRBV7-8 to TRBJ2-1, with TRBD2 identical over 7 bases. Germline V gene sequence: CDR1 SGHVS, CDR2 FQNEAQ. CDR3 length: 16 amino acids. V lost 1 base and J lost 4; bases outside the gene matches: 7. CDR3 coding DNA: TGTGCCAGCAGCTTAGGCCGGGACTACAGGTACAATGAGCAGTTCTTC. Amino acid sequence: CASSLGRDYRYNEQFF.

The chain links TRBV5-1 to TRBJ1-2; D remains ambiguous. Germline V lookup: CDR1 SGHRS, CDR2 YFSETQ. Trimming shortened V by 0 bases and J by 8 bases, and 11 bases separated the two germline ends. There are 13 residues in the CDR3. The CDR3 spells CASSLARTGGYTF. The CDR3 DNA sequence: TGCGCCAGCAGCTTGGCCCGAACGGGAGGCTACACCTTC.

This chain links TRBV19 with TRBJ2-5; D not resolved. The CDR3 is 12 amino acids. Germline loops: CDR1 LNHDA, CDR2 SQIVND (reference sequence). V lost 4 bases and J lost 2, with 5 bases in between. In DNA form, the CDR3 reads TGTGCCAGTAGTAGTAGGCAAGAGACCCAGTACTTC. As protein: CASSSRQETQYF.

In its sample, this clonotype is medium-sized. The V and J genes are TRBV6-1 and TRBJ1-3, with D maybe TRBD1 (6 bases). V was pared by 5 bases and J by 0 bases, with 8 bases between. The CDR3 has 14 amino acids. Germline V gives CDR1 MNHNS, CDR2 SASEGT. The CDR3 loop reads CASSTGASGNTIYF. CDR3 nucleotides: TGTGCCAGCAGTACGGGGGCCTCTGGAAACACCATATATTTT.

This clonotype has only a few counts. The chain couples TRBV25-1 to TRBJ1-1; D perhaps matches TRBD1 (5 bases). In germline, CDR1 is MGHDK, CDR2 SYGVNS. V lost 6 bases and J lost 4, with 18 bases in between. The CDR3 has 15 residues. The CDR3 spells CASSDPGRGVTEAFF. CDR3 in DNA: TGTGCCAGCAGCGACCCTGGGCGAGGGGTCACTGAAGCTTTCTTT. The entire variable domain, with the rest obtained from reference TRBV25-1 and TRBJ1-1, is as follows: EADIYQTPRYLVIGTGKKITLECSQTMGHDKMYWYQQDPGMELHLIHYSYGVNSTEKGDLSSESTVSRIRTEHFPLTLESARPSHTSQYLCASSDPGRGVTEAFFGQGTRLTVV.

This clonotype was counted a few times. The chain combines TRBV20-1 with TRBJ1-6; a weak D match, TRBD1 (6 bases). The CDR3 length is 15 residues. The V and J ends lost 0 bases and 9 bases respectively, with 15 bases between them. Germline CDR1 DFQATT, CDR2 SNEGSKA (reference sequence). The CDR3 reads CSARDLRGGSSPLHF. CDR3 in DNA: TGCAGTGCTAGAGACCTCAGGGGAGGGAGTTCACCCCTCCACTTT.

In its sample, this clonotype was seen once. The chain couples TRBV24-1 to TRBJ1-5; D uncertain. With 3 bases removed from V and 7 bases from J, the gap between germline ends came to 12 bases. This CDR3 region has 14 residues. CDR1 KGHDR and CDR2 SFDVKD come from the germline V gene. As DNA, the CDR3 is TGTGCCACCAGTGATCCCAGTGTAGTACAGCCCCAGCATTTT. Residues: CATSDPSVVQPQHF.

This clonotype was counted only a few times. V is TRBV20-1 and J is TRBJ1-5, with D possibly TRBD1 on 6 matching bases. Trimming took 1 base from V and 6 from J, leaving 13 bases between them. The germline gives CDR1 DFQATT, CDR2 SNEGSKA (reference sequence). The CDR3 totals 14 residues. CDR3: CSARVSQGSQPQHF. The CDR3 DNA reads TGCAGTGCTAGAGTGTCTCAGGGGAGTCAGCCCCAGCATTTT.

This chain links TRBV20-1 with TRBJ2-7; 9 positions agree with TRBD2. The V gene end was trimmed by 1 base and the J gene end by 0 bases; junction bases not matched to a gene: 4. The CDR3 consists of 15 residues. Germline loops: CDR1 DFQATT, CDR2 SNEGSKA (reference sequence). In nucleotides, the CDR3 is TGCAGTGCTAGAGCGGCTAGCGGGGTCTCCTACGAGCAGTACTTC. This codes for CSARAASGVSYEQYF.

The chain couples TRBV27 to TRBJ1-2; a possible D gene is TRBD1 (5 bases). This CDR3 has 15 amino acids. Germline loops: CDR1 MNHEY, CDR2 SMNVEV (reference sequence). V was trimmed by 5 bases and J by 0 bases, leaving 13 bases between them. In DNA form, the CDR3 reads TGTGCCAGCAGTAACCGGGACGCCTCTAACTATGGCTACACCTTC. Protein sequence: CASSNRDASNYGYTF.